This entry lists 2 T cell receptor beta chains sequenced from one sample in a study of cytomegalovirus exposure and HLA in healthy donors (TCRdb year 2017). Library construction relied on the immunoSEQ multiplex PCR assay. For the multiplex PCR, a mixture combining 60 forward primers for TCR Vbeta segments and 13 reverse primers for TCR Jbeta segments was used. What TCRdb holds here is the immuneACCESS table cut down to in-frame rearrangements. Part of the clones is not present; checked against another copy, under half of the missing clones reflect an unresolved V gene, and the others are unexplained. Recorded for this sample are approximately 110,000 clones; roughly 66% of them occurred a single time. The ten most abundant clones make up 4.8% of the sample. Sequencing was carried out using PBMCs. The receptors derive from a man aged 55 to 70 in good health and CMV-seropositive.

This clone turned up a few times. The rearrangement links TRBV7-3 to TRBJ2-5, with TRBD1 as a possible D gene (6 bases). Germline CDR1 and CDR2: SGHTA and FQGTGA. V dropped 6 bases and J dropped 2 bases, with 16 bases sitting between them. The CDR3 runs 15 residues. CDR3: CASSRTGQMQETQYF. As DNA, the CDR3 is TGTGCCAGCAGTCGTACGGGACAAATGCAAGAGACCCAGTACTTC.

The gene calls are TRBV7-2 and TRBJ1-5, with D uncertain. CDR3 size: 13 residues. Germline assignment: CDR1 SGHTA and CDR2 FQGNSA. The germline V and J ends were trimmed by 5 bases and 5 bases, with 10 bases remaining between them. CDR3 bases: TGTGCCAGCAGCACTGGGCCCGATCAGCCCCAGCATTTT. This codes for CASSTGPDQPQHF.